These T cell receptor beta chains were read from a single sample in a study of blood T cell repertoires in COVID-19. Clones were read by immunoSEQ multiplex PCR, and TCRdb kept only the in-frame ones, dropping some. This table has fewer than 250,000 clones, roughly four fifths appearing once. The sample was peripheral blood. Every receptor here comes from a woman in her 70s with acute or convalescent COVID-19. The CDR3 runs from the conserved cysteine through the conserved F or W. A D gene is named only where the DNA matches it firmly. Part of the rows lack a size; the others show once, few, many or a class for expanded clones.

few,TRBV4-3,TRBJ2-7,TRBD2,TGCGCCAGCAGCCTAAGCGGGGGGGCTCGGTACGAGCAGTACTTC,CASSLSGGARYEQYF
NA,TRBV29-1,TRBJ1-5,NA,TGCAGCGTCGCCGAGTTGAATCAGCCCCAGCATTTT,CSVAELNQPQHF
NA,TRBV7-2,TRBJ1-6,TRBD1,TGTGCCAGCAGCGTGACAGGGCCGAATTCACCCCTCCACTTT,CASSVTGPNSPLHF
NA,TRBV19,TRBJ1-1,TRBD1,TGTGCCAGTAGTCCTTCCCGACAGGGACGGACTGAAGCTTTCTTT,CASSPSRQGRTEAFF
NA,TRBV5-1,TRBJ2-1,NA,TGCGCCAGCAGCTTAGCCCAGGCAGCCTACAATGAGCAGTTCTTC,CASSLAQAAYNEQFF
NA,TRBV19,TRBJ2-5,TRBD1,TGTGCCAGTAGTATAACCGGGACAGACCAAGAGACCCAGTACTTC,CASSITGTDQETQYF
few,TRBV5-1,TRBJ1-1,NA,TGCGCCAGCAGCTTGAGGATGGGGGGGAACACTGAAGCTTTCTTT,CASSLRMGGNTEAFF
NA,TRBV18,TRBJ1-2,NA,TGTGCCAGCTCACCGGGGAGCGACTATGGCTACACCTTC,CASSPGSDYGYTF
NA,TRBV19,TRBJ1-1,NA,TGTGCCAGTAGTATGGGGAGGGACACTATTGAAGCTTTCTTT,CASSMGRDTIEAFF
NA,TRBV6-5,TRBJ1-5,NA,TGTGCCAGCAGTCGTACAGGGTTTCAGCCCCAGCATTTT,CASSRTGFQPQHF
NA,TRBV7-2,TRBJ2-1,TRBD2,TGTGCCAGCAGCCCGACTAGCGGGGCGGGGTACAATGAGCAGTTCTTC,CASSPTSGAGYNEQFF
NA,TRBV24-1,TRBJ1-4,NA,TGTGCCACCAGTGATGCCGGGACGGGGGGTGAAAAACTGTTTTTT,CATSDAGTGGEKLFF
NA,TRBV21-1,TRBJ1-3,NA,TGTGCCAGCAGCAAAGCCCTCTTGGACAGAGGAAACACCATATATTTT,CASSKALLDRGNTIYF
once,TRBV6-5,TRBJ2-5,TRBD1,TGTGCCAGCACCAAGACAGGGACGGAGACCCAGTACTTC,CASTKTGTETQYF
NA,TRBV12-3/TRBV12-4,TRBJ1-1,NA,TGTGCCAGCACCCTAGGGGGGGACACTGAAGCTTTCTTT,CASTLGGDTEAFF
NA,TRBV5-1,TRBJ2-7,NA,TGCGCCAGCAGCTCCCAGACAGAGCCCTACGAGCAGTACTTC,CASSSQTEPYEQYF
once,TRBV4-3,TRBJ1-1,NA,TGCGCCAGCAGCCAGAAGCTTATGAACACTGAAGCTTTCTTT,CASSQKLMNTEAFF
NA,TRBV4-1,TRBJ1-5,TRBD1,TGCGCCAGCAGCCAAGACACAGGGGGGGGGCAGCCCCAGCATTTT,CASSQDTGGGQPQHF
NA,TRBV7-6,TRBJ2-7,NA,TGTGCCAGCAGCCCGTTACTGAGGAGCTCCTACGAGCAGTACTTC,CASSPLLRSSYEQYF
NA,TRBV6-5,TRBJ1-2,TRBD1,TGTGCCAGCAGACTAACAGGGGGTAATGGCTACACCTTC,CASRLTGGNGYTF
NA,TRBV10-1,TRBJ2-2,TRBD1,TGCGCCAGCTGTTGGCAAGGGACACACGTGGTTCTAGGGACAGGGACCGGGGAGCTGTTTTTT,CASCWQGTHVVLGTGTGELFF
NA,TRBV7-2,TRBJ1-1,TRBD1,TGTGCCAGCAGCTTAGCGCTTCTAGGACAGGGGCTCAAGGGGAAGACTGAAGCTTTCTTT,CASSLALLGQGLKGKTEAFF
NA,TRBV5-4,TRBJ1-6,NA,TGTGCCAGCTCGGGTTCCATAAATTCACCCCTCCACTTT,CASSGSINSPLHF
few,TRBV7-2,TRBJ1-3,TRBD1,TGTGCCAGCAGCTTAGTGGGACAGGGGTCTGGAAACACCATATATTTT,CASSLVGQGSGNTIYF
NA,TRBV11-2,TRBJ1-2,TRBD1,TGTGCCAGCAGCCTATCGGGACAGGGGTTGAGCTATGGCTACACCTTC,CASSLSGQGLSYGYTF
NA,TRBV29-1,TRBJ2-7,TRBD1,TGCAGCGTTGAATTGGTCAGGGGGCAGGTCGAGCAGTACTTC,CSVELVRGQVEQYF
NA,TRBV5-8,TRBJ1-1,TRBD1,TGTGCCAGCAGCTTGGACAGGGGGCTAGAGAACACTGAAGCTTTCTTT,CASSLDRGLENTEAFF
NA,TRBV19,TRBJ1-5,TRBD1,TGTGCCAGTAGTATCACACAGGGGGCAGGACAGCCCCAGCATTTT,CASSITQGAGQPQHF
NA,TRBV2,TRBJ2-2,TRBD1,TGTGCCAGCAGGGCGACAGGGGGCGAGGGCGGGGAGCTGTTTTTT,CASRATGGEGGELFF